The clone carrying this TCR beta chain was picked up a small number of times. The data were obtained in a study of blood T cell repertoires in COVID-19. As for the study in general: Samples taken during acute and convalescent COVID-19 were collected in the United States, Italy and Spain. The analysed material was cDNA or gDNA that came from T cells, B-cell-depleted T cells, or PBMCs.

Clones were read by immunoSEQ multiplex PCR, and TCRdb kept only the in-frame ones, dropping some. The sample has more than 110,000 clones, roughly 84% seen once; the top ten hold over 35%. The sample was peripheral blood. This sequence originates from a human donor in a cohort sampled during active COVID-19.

The CDR3 region has the DNA TGTGCCAGCAAGCTAGACAGGGGGCAGCTATTTGAGCAGTTCTTC. Protein: CASKLDRGQLFEQFF. The chain is built from TRBV2 and TRBJ2-1; 10 nucleotides match TRBD1. The V and J ends lost 7 bases and 9 bases, in that order; junction bases with no gene match: 12. This CDR3 has 15 residues. Per the germline V gene, CDR1 is SNHLY and CDR2 is FYNNEI.